These 11 T cell receptor beta chains came from one sample sequenced in a study of cytomegalovirus exposure and HLA in healthy donors. PCR was performed using 60 Vbeta and 13 Jbeta primers. The protocol was immunoSEQ multiplex PCR, while the TCRdb copy is restricted to in-frame clones and leaves out a portion. The sample totals approximately 110,000 clones; its top ten clones hold around 4%. Source material: PBMCs. The receptors stem from a man in his late teens or twenties in good health and CMV-seronegative.

V is TRBV5-1 and J is TRBJ1-2; D is unresolved. This CDR3 has 14 amino acids. V was clipped by 0 bases and J by 4 bases, with 10 bases between them. Germline V gene data show CDR1 as SGHRS and CDR2 as YFSETQ. The CDR3 reads CASSLEAGVYGYTF. CDR3 DNA: TGCGCCAGCAGCTTGGAGGCCGGAGTCTATGGCTACACCTTC.

The genes are TRBV7-2 and TRBJ2-1; TRBD1 matches at 9 bases. The V segment lost 8 bases and the J segment 4 bases; nucleotides outside the gene matches: 6. The germline V gene has CDR1 SGHTA and CDR2 FQGNSA. This CDR3 spans 14 amino acids. In nucleotides, the CDR3 is TGTGCCAGCCGTTCCGGGACAGGGTACAATGAGCAGTTCTTC. This sequence encodes CASRSGTGYNEQFF.

This chain links TRBV19 with TRBJ2-7; 14 nucleotides agree with TRBD2. CDR3 length: 20 residues. V dropped 1 base and J dropped 3; count of bases not matched to a gene: 14. CDR1 is LNHDA and CDR2 is SQIVND in the germline V gene (reference sequence). CDR3 sequence (DNA): TGTGCCAGTAGTATAGCCTTCCCCCCCGGACTAGCGGGGGGCCTCTACGAGCAGTACTTC. The encoded protein is CASSIAFPPGLAGGLYEQYF.

The chain joins TRBV18 to TRBJ1-1; TRBD1 might be the D (5 bases). V gave up 8 bases and J gave up 3 bases, with 16 bases separating them. Germline loops: CDR1 KGHSH, CDR2 LQKENI. The CDR3 loop spans 14 amino acids. CDR3 region: CASQLRGGDTEAFF. The CDR3 DNA sequence: TGTGCCAGCCAATTGAGGGGCGGGGACACTGAAGCTTTCTTT.

The chain carries TRBV18 and TRBJ1-2, with TRBD1 as a possible D gene (5 bases). The length of the CDR3 is 13 residues. Trimming removed 3 bases from V and 9 bases from J, with 14 bases in between. The germline gives CDR1 KGHSH, CDR2 LQKENI. Here the CDR3 DNA reads TGTGCCAGCTCACCGGGCGCAGGGCTAAGCTACACCTTC. It specifies CASSPGAGLSYTF.

This chain links TRBV6-6 with TRBJ1-2; TRBD1 matches at 7 bases. The V gene's germline CDR1 is MNHNY and CDR2 SVGAGI (reference sequence). With V trimmed by 2 bases and J by 0 bases, 0 bases remained unmatched. The CDR3 covers 14 residues. The CDR3 DNA follows: TGTGCCAGCAGTTACAGGGGGCCTAACTATGGCTACACCTTC. It codes for CASSYRGPNYGYTF.

The V and J genes are TRBV28 and TRBJ2-7; weak D call: TRBD1 (6 bases). The CDR3 is 11 amino acids. Germline loops: CDR1 MDHEN, CDR2 SYDVKM. Trimming took off 6 bases at V and 8 bases at J, with 11 bases between the two ends. The CDR3 sequence: CASRYRDKQYF. CDR3 in DNA: TGTGCCAGCAGGTACCGGGACAAGCAGTACTTC. The full variable domain, completed using reference TRBV28 and TRBJ2-7, is DVKVTQSSRYLVKRTGEKVFLECVQDMDHENMFWYRQDPGLGLRLIYFSYDVKMKEKGDIPEGYSVSREKKERFSLILESASTNQTSMYLCASRYRDKQYFGPGTRLTVT.

The V gene is TRBV4-1, the J gene TRBJ1-1; no firm D call. Germline loops: CDR1 MGHRA, CDR2 YSYEKL. V dropped 1 base and J dropped 4 bases, with 16 bases sitting between them. This CDR3 region has 16 residues. The CDR3 protein is CASSQGLRQEVTEAFF. The DNA of the CDR3 is TGCGCCAGCAGCCAAGGGTTGAGGCAGGAGGTCACTGAAGCTTTCTTT.

The chain couples TRBV4-1 to TRBJ2-1; weak D call: TRBD2 (6 bases). The V gene lost 0 bases and the J gene lost 9 bases, with 15 bases spanning the gap. This CDR3 contains 15 residues. Germline-derived CDR1 and CDR2 are MGHRA and YSYEKL. DNA for the CDR3: TGCGCCAGCAGCCAAGATCTCACCGGAGGGAGTGAGCAGTTCTTC. Translation gives CASSQDLTGGSEQFF.

The chain couples TRBV11-3 to TRBJ1-3; 7 bases are shared with TRBD1. V was pared by 2 bases and J by 0 bases, with 1 base of the junction left unmatched. In germline, CDR1 is SGHNT, CDR2 YENEEA. CDR3 length equals 15 residues. CDR3 DNA: TGTGCCAGCAGCTTAACAGGGGTCTCTGGAAACACCATATATTTT. This sequence encodes CASSLTGVSGNTIYF. The entire variable domain, with the rest obtained from reference TRBV11-3 and TRBJ1-3, is as follows: EAGVVQSPRYKIIEKKQPVAFWCNPISGHNTLYWYLQNLGQGPELLIRYENEEAVDDSQLPKDRFSAERLKGVDSTLKIQPAELGDSAVYLCASSLTGVSGNTIYFGEGSWLTVV.

The V call is TRBV6-5, the J call TRBJ1-1; 7 positions match TRBD1. This CDR3 region has 13 residues. The germline V gene has CDR1 MNHEY and CDR2 SVGAGI. The V segment lost 7 bases and the J segment 6 bases; nucleotides outside the gene matches: 8. DNA for the CDR3: TGTGCCAGCACTTCAAACACAGGGGCTGAAGCTTTCTTT. Its protein product is CASTSNTGAEAFF.